These 8 T cell receptor beta chains originate from one sample sequenced in a study of blood T cells in healthy people across ages. For the second PCR, which ran for about 7 to 12 cycles, a sample-barcoded 5' primer and a J-beta primer mix were used. TCRdb used MiXCR to reprocess the 5' RACE reads, holding one entry per CDR3 protein. The table has 600,000 to 850,000 distinct CDR3 sequences, around 40% seen once; the top ten hold approximately 22%. The sequenced material came from blood. These receptors were obtained from a woman aged 60 to 75 in good health.

The chain has TRBV2 and TRBJ2-7; 8 bases are a match to TRBD2. The assigned J gene may be wrong: the sequence end matches TRBJ2-5 better. Germline CDR1 SNHLY, CDR2 FYNNEI. The CDR3 spans 14 residues. This CDR3 is CASTPAGDRETQYF. The DNA for the CDR3 is TGTGCCAGCACTCCAGCGGGGGATAGAGAGACCCAGTACTTC.

This clonotype was recorded many times. V usage is TRBV5-1 and J usage is TRBJ2-3; possible D gene TRBD1, 6 bases. V gave up 4 bases and J gave up 2 bases, with 20 bases separating them. From germline, CDR1 is SGHRS and CDR2 YFSETQ. The CDR3 totals 17 residues. The CDR3 DNA sequence: TGCGCCAGCAGCCCGTATTCTCAGGGGAAGGCCACAGATACGCAGTATTTT. Residues: CASSPYSQGKATDTQYF.

In its sample, this clonotype was seen once. The chain links TRBV6-1 to TRBJ1-4; D call uncertain. The V gene's germline CDR1 is MNHNS and CDR2 SASEGT. The CDR3 is made up of 15 amino acids. Trimming took off 4 bases at V and 0 bases at J, with 9 bases between the two ends. CDR3 bases: TGTGCCAGCAGTGGTCCAGACTCAACTAATGAAAAACTGTTTTTT. The encoded protein is CASSGPDSTNEKLFF.

This chain connects TRBV4-1 to TRBJ2-5; TRBD1 aligns across 8 bases. The DNA end is more similar to TRBJ2-7, so the J call may be wrong. Per the germline V gene, CDR1 is MGHRA and CDR2 is YSYEKL. The length of the CDR3 is 15 residues. This CDR3 reads CASSQDQTGDLEQYF. The CDR3 bases are TGCGCCAGCAGCCAAGATCAGACAGGGGATCTCGAGCAGTACTTC.

V usage is TRBV4-3 and J usage is TRBJ2-7; possible D gene TRBD2, 6 bases. Germline V gene sequence: CDR1 LGHNA, CDR2 YSLEER. V was cut by 0 bases and J by 2 bases, with 14 bases left in between. This CDR3 contains 16 residues. CDR3 sequence reads: CASSQDLRGGTYEQYF. The DNA of the CDR3 is TGCGCCAGCAGCCAAGATCTCCGGGGAGGCACCTACGAGCAGTACTTC.

This clonotype was picked up a small number of times. This chain links TRBV7-2 with TRBJ2-7, with TRBD1 as a possible D gene (5 bases). From germline, CDR1 is SGHTA and CDR2 FQGNSA. This CDR3 has 13 residues. The V gene lost 5 bases and the J gene lost 5 bases, with 13 bases spanning the gap. The DNA for the CDR3 is TGTGCCAGCAGCCGCCAGGACATCCACGAGCAGTACTTC. Its translation: CASSRQDIHEQYF.

This chain joins TRBV21-1 and TRBJ2-3; the D call TRBD2 from the table was never checked on the DNA. TRBV21-1 is shown as a pseudogene. The CDR3 is 15 residues long. CDR3 in amino acids: CASTGLAVPRDTQYF. In nucleotides, the CDR3 is TGTGCCAGCACGGGACTAGCGGTTCCGAGGGATACGCAGTATTTT.

This clonotype occurred a few times. The V gene is TRBV6-2 or TRBV6-3, the J gene TRBJ1-4, with 11 bases matching TRBD1. This CDR3 comprises 16 residues. Losses at the gene ends were 5 bases for V and 8 bases for J; bases not matched to a gene: 10. Looked up from germline, CDR1 is MNHEY and CDR2 is SVGEGT. The CDR3, as DNA: TGTGCCAGCAGTCGACAACCGGGACAGGGGGACGAAAAACTGTTTTTT. Translating gives CASSRQPGQGDEKLFF.